This entry lists 25 T cell receptor beta chains sequenced from one sample in a study of shared clonotypes between healthy human individuals. Here immunoSEQ multiplex PCR was the method, and the copy in TCRdb shows in-frame clones only, minus some. Among about 510,000 clones listed, roughly 85% were seen once. What was sequenced was PBMCs. The receptors were sampled from a woman aged 40 to 49 in good health. Some clones in this sample may be carry-over from other donors' samples.

The genes are TRBV27 and TRBJ2-7, with 7 bases lining up with TRBD2. Trimming took 2 bases from V and 2 from J; bases not matched to a gene: 9. CDR1 is MNHEY, CDR2 SMNVEV, per germline (reference sequence). This CDR3 spans 16 amino acids. This chain's CDR3 is CASSLRVGTKPYEQYF. Written as DNA, the CDR3 is TGTGCCAGCAGTTTAAGGGTCGGGACTAAGCCCTACGAGCAGTACTTC.

The gene calls are TRBV7-3 and TRBJ2-5, with 8 bases fitting TRBD2. Near its end, the DNA agrees better with TRBJ2-7, so the J call may be wrong. Germline CDR1 SGHTA, CDR2 FQGTGA. The CDR3 spans 15 residues. This CDR3 reads CASSLGAGGSYEQYF. CDR3 DNA: TGTGCCAGCAGCTTAGGTGCGGGAGGAAGCTACGAGCAGTACTTC.

This chain uses TRBV6-1 with TRBJ2-5, with 7 bases identical to TRBD1. J was trimmed by 1 base and V by 6 bases; bases with no gene match: 5. Germline V gene data show CDR1 as MNHNS and CDR2 as SASEGT. This CDR3 region has 14 residues. The CDR3 reads CASRLGQAQETQYF. The CDR3 DNA sequence: TGTGCCAGCAGGCTAGGACAGGCCCAAGAGACCCAGTACTTC.

This chain uses TRBV7-9 with TRBJ2-7; no reliable D call. Between the trimmed V and J ends, which lost 0 bases and 5 bases, there was a span of 8 bases. The germline V gene has CDR1 SEHNR and CDR2 FQNEAQ (reference sequence). The CDR3 runs to 13 residues. The DNA for the CDR3 is TGTGCCAGCAGCTTAGCAAGGACCAACGAGCAGTACTTC. Translating gives CASSLARTNEQYF.

This clone was counted only a few times. The chain carries TRBV7-9 and TRBJ1-1; 7 bases agree with TRBD1. The CDR3 runs to 13 residues. The junction had 6 bases not matched to a gene; V was cut back by 4 bases and J by 7 bases. Germline V gene lookup returns CDR1 SEHNR and CDR2 FQNEAQ (reference sequence). The CDR3 DNA follows: TGTGCCAGCAGCTCCACAGGGGTAGGTGAAGCTTTCTTT. This translates into CASSSTGVGEAFF.

J is TRBJ2-1 and V is TRBV9; 8 bases align to TRBD2. The germline V gene has CDR1 SGDLS and CDR2 YYNGEE. V dropped 0 bases and J dropped 3; count of bases not matched to a gene: 8. The CDR3 is 17 residues long. The CDR3 bases are TGTGCCAGCAGCGTAGAACCGAGCGGGAGAATCTACAATGAGCAGTTCTTC. It codes for CASSVEPSGRIYNEQFF.

There are many counts of this clone. The chain recombines TRBV27 with TRBJ1-1, with TRBD1 matching over 7 bases. CDR1 and CDR2 from the germline V gene are MNHEY and SMNVEV (reference sequence). CDR3 length: 15 amino acids. V trimming: 2 bases; J trimming: 5 bases; junction bases outside the gene matches: 8. The CDR3 nucleotides are TGTGCCAGCAGTTTAGCCGGGACAGACTGGACTGAAGCTTTCTTT. The encoded protein is CASSLAGTDWTEAFF.

This clone was counted only a few times. The rearrangement joins TRBV30 to TRBJ1-5; D unresolved. The V and J ends lost 0 bases and 4 bases respectively, with 13 bases between them. The CDR3 consists of 15 residues. Germline-derived CDR1 and CDR2 are GTSNPN and SVGIG (reference sequence). CDR3 protein: CAWSVGRNSNQPQHF. CDR3 DNA: TGTGCCTGGAGTGTGGGAAGGAACTCTAATCAGCCCCAGCATTTT.

The V and J genes are TRBV21-1 and TRBJ2-7; TRBD1, as called in the table, went unchecked against the DNA. TRBV21-1 is given as a pseudogene. This CDR3 contains 14 residues. CDR3 nucleotide sequence: TGTGCCAGCAGCACGAACAGGGAATCCTACGAGCAGTACTTC. Protein sequence: CASSTNRESYEQYF.

The rearrangement joins TRBV7-2 to TRBJ2-5; no clear D. Germline V gene data show CDR1 as SGHTA and CDR2 as FQGNSA. Deletions cut 7 bases from V and 3 bases from J, with 15 bases between. The CDR3 contains 14 residues. The CDR3 DNA is TGTGCCAGCACCCTAAGTGGGATGGAAGAGACCCAGTACTTC. This sequence encodes CASTLSGMEETQYF.

The chain couples TRBV5-4 to TRBJ2-2; possibly TRBD1 for D (5 bases). Trimming removed 0 bases from V and 0 bases from J, with 6 bases in between. This CDR3 contains 15 residues. In germline, CDR1 is SGHNT, CDR2 YYREEE (reference sequence). CDR3 region: CASSLGTSNTGELFF. The CDR3, as DNA: TGTGCCAGCAGCTTGGGGACATCGAACACCGGGGAGCTGTTTTTT.

The chain uses TRBV5-1 and TRBJ2-2; D is tentatively TRBD1 or TRBD2 (5 bases each). The ends were cut back, 1 base at V and 6 bases at J, with 7 bases in the middle. Germline V gene lookup returns CDR1 SGHRS and CDR2 YFSETQ. The CDR3 is 13 residues long. CDR3 nucleotide sequence: TGCGCCAGCAGCTTGAGGGACGCCGGGGAGCTGTTTTTT. As protein: CASSLRDAGELFF.

This chain uses TRBV5-4 with TRBJ2-1; D remains unclear. Between the trimmed V and J ends, which lost 4 bases and 8 bases, there was a span of 13 bases. The CDR3 has 13 amino acids. Germline CDR1 SGHNT, CDR2 YYREEE (reference sequence). This CDR3 reads CASSQDPLDEQFF. In nucleotides, the CDR3 is TGTGCCAGCAGCCAGGATCCTTTGGATGAGCAGTTCTTC.

This chain connects TRBV28 to TRBJ1-2, with 7 bases identical to TRBD1. Germline assignment: CDR1 MDHEN and CDR2 SYDVKM. The CDR3 consists of 14 residues. After removal of 5 bases from V and 5 bases from J, the junction contained 8 bases not matched to a gene. The CDR3 is CASSPGDRGYGYTF. Here the CDR3 DNA reads TGTGCCAGCAGTCCTGGGGACAGAGGATATGGCTACACCTTC.

This sequence joins TRBV27 and TRBJ2-7, with D possibly matching TRBD2 (6 bases). Germline V gene lookup returns CDR1 MNHEY and CDR2 SMNVEV (reference sequence). The CDR3 contains 15 residues. Trimming removed 1 base from V and 2 bases from J, with 12 bases in between. The CDR3 coding sequence is TGTGCCAGCAGTTTATTTGGGGGGATCCCCTACGAGCAGTACTTC. This translates into CASSLFGGIPYEQYF.

The V call is TRBV18, the J call TRBJ1-4; 9 bases match TRBD1. Germline loops: CDR1 KGHSH, CDR2 LQKENI. The length of the CDR3 is 16 residues. V was pared by 0 bases and J by 5 bases, with 4 bases of the junction left unmatched. CDR3 in amino acids: CASSPPTGGGNEKLFF. CDR3 nucleotide sequence: TGTGCCAGCTCACCACCGACAGGGGGAGGGAATGAAAAACTGTTTTTT.

The chain links TRBV7-9 to TRBJ1-2; D is unclear. Germline CDR1 reads SEHNR; CDR2 reads FQNEAQ (reference sequence). CDR3 length equals 13 residues. The germline V and J ends were trimmed by 4 bases and 2 bases, with 8 bases remaining between them. The CDR3 region is CASSSLRNYGYTF. DNA for the CDR3: TGTGCCAGCAGCTCACTCCGGAACTATGGCTACACCTTC. The complete variable domain, with remaining parts taken from reference TRBV7-9 and TRBJ1-2, reads DTGVSQNPRHKITKRGQNVTFRCDPISEHNRLYWYRQTLGQGPEFLTYFQNEAQLEKSRLLSDRFSAERPKGSFSTLEIQRTEQGDSAMYLCASSSLRNYGYTFGSGTRLTVV.

This CDR3 is CASSTMRGQGRNTEAFF. In DNA, the CDR3 is TGTGCCAGCTCAACAATGCGGGGACAGGGGAGGAACACTGAAGCTTTCTTT. This chain joins TRBV18 and TRBJ1-1; TRBD1 agrees at 10 bases. After removal of 5 bases from V and 1 base from J, the junction contained 10 bases not matched to a gene. The CDR3 contains 17 residues. The germline V gene has CDR1 KGHSH and CDR2 LQKENI.

The rearrangement links TRBV7-2 to TRBJ2-3; no reliable D call. Germline V lookup: CDR1 SGHTA, CDR2 FQGNSA. The CDR3 length is 13 residues. V was trimmed by 1 base and J by 4 bases, leaving 6 bases between them. DNA of the CDR3: TGTGCCAGCAGCTTAGTAGCAGCAGATACGCAGTATTTT. This gives the protein CASSLVAADTQYF. The whole variable domain, filled in from reference TRBV7-2 and TRBJ2-3, reads GAGVSQSPSNKVTEKGKDVELRCDPISGHTALYWYRQSLGQGLEFLIYFQGNSAPDKSGLPSDRFSAERTGGSVSTLTIQRTQQEDSAVYLCASSLVAADTQYFGPGTRLTVL.

The V call is TRBV5-1, the J call TRBJ1-2; D perhaps matches TRBD1 (5 bases). CDR3 length equals 14 residues. Trimming took off 4 bases at V and 4 bases at J, with 14 bases between the two ends. Germline V CDR1 and CDR2: SGHRS, YFSETQ. In DNA form, the CDR3 reads TGCGCCAGCAGCCAAGGGGCCAGCACCTATGGCTACACCTTC. This gives the protein CASSQGASTYGYTF.

This clone came up a few times. This chain joins TRBV2 and TRBJ2-2, with TRBD1 as a possible D gene (5 bases). Germline CDR1 reads SNHLY; CDR2 reads FYNNEI. V was trimmed by 4 bases and J by 4 bases, leaving 16 bases between them. The CDR3 extends over 16 amino acids. The CDR3 reads CASSGSLKGVTGELFF. The CDR3 DNA reads as TGTGCCAGCAGTGGAAGTTTGAAAGGGGTCACCGGGGAGCTGTTTTTT.

The chain's CDR3 is CASSQDRGQGVNQPQHF. CDR3 sequence (DNA): TGTGCCAGCAGCCAAGATCGGGGACAGGGTGTCAATCAGCCCCAGCATTTT. The chain joins TRBV4-2 to TRBJ1-5; 9 bases map to TRBD1. This CDR3 contains 17 residues. V dropped 0 bases and J dropped 3; count of bases not matched to a gene: 6. Germline lookup yields CDR1 LGHNA and CDR2 YNFKEQ.

The V gene is TRBV19, the J gene TRBJ1-2; 8 bases are shared with TRBD1. V lost 2 bases, J lost 1 base, and 15 bases stayed unmatched. This CDR3 contains 19 residues. Germline V gene data show CDR1 as LNHDA and CDR2 as SQIVND (reference sequence). DNA for the CDR3: TGTGCCAGTAGTATATCCCGCCGTGGACAGGGAACCCTTAACTATGGCTACACCTTC. Amino acids: CASSISRRGQGTLNYGYTF. Looking up the rest from reference TRBV19 and TRBJ1-2 gives the full variable domain: DGGITQSPKYLFRKEGQNVTLSCEQNLNHDAMYWYRQDPGQGLRLIYYSQIVNDFQKGDIAEGYSVSREKKESFPLTVTSAQKNPTAFYLCASSISRRGQGTLNYGYTFGSGTRLTVV.

This chain links TRBV5-6 with TRBJ1-2, with D possibly matching TRBD1 (5 bases). Trimming took 0 bases from V and 5 from J, leaving 5 bases between them. The CDR3 totals 12 residues. Germline assignment: CDR1 SGHDT and CDR2 YYEEEE. The CDR3 bases are TGTGCCAGCAGCTTGGAGGGGTATGGCTACACCTTC. This codes for CASSLEGYGYTF.

With regard to this clone: Since a far larger clone is one base different, this is likely a read error. The V gene is TRBV27, the J gene TRBJ2-7, with 8 bases matching TRBD2. Germline lookup yields CDR1 MNHEY and CDR2 SMNVEV (reference sequence). The CDR3 spans 15 residues. The CDR3 reads CVSSFFAGGLPEQYF. In DNA, the CDR3 is TGTGTCAGCAGTTTTTTTGCGGGAGGCCTTCCGGAGCAGTACTTC.